The source of this T cell receptor (beta chain) is a study of coeliac disease. The CDR3 has 16 amino acids. CDR1 SGHRS and CDR2 YFSETQ come from the germline V gene. The V end lost 4 bases, the J end lost 0 bases, and 15 bases lay between the germline ends. Profiling relied on immunoSEQ multiplex PCR, and the TCRdb table lists in-frame clones only, not all of them. The data hold roughly 7,900 clones, with roughly 65% observed a single time. This sequence was found in a woman aged 60-75 years with active celiac disease. The chain links TRBV5-1 to TRBJ2-3; possibly TRBD1 for D (6 bases). The sample comprised lamina propria lymphocytes from the gut. The CDR3 bases are TGCGCCAGCAGCCCAGGACAGCACCCTAGCACAGATACGCAGTATTTT. It codes for CASSPGQHPSTDTQYF.